The clone carrying this T cell receptor (beta chain) was seen a single time. V dropped 2 bases and J dropped 4 bases, with 7 bases sitting between them. Germline CDR1 is MDHEN and CDR2 is SYDVKM. The CDR3 runs to 13 residues. The source of the sample is a study of early T cells in non-severe SARS-CoV-2 infection. TCRdb re-derived calls from the 5' RACE reads in MiXCR, one entry per CDR3 protein. Found here are 75,000 to 90,000 distinct CDR3 sequences, 14% to 15% of them singletons; the top ten hold 4.5% to 7%. The source of this sequence is an adult who was a healthcare worker with PCR-confirmed SARS-CoV-2 infection or an uninfected control (not recorded which). This rearrangement joins TRBV28 to TRBJ2-3, with D uncertain. Material: whole blood. The CDR3: CASSLVGPDTQYF. The CDR3 region has the DNA TGTGCCAGCAGTTTAGTTGGGCCAGATACGCAGTATTTT.